The 9 T cell receptor beta chains in this list originate from one sample, sequenced in a study of cytomegalovirus exposure and HLA in healthy donors. PCR primers comprised 60 Vbeta and 13 Jbeta primers. Libraries were prepared by immunoSEQ multiplex PCR; TCRdb keeps only in-frame clonotypes and omits some of them. This repertoire shows 65,000 to 70,000 clones, more than 80% found once; its top ten account for around 10%. Sequenced material: PBMCs. The receptors shown here come from a woman in her 30s in good health and CMV-seropositive.

The V and J genes are TRBV10-2 and TRBJ2-1; 13 positions agree with TRBD2. The J segment lost 7 bases and the V segment lost 6 bases, leaving 15 bases of the junction unmatched. The germline V gene has CDR1 WSHSY and CDR2 SAAADI. There are 18 residues in the CDR3. The CDR3 region is CASSPGLAGPLLGNEQFF. The CDR3, as DNA: TGCGCCAGCAGCCCGGGACTAGCGGGGCCGTTACTTGGGAATGAGCAGTTCTTC.

J is TRBJ1-2 and V is TRBV30, with D maybe TRBD1 (5 bases). The CDR3 loop spans 13 amino acids. V shed 1 base and J shed 3 bases, with 9 bases lying between them. Germline V gene data show CDR1 as GTSNPN and CDR2 as SVGIG (reference sequence). The CDR3 region has the DNA TGTGCCTGGAGTGGGGACTGGGACTATGGCTACACCTTC. Residues: CAWSGDWDYGYTF.

This clone showed up just a few times. V and J are TRBV6-1 and TRBJ2-7; TRBD1 matches 7 bases. From germline, CDR1 is MNHNS and CDR2 SASEGT. The CDR3 is made up of 14 amino acids. Unmatched junction bases numbered 7, after V lost 5 bases and J lost 3 bases. CDR3 DNA: TGTGCCAGCAGTCTCCGGGACAGCCTCTACGAGCAGTACTTC. Protein product: CASSLRDSLYEQYF.

V gene TRBV19 combines with J gene TRBJ1-2; weak D call: TRBD1 (6 bases). Germline V gene lookup returns CDR1 LNHDA and CDR2 SQIVND (reference sequence). CDR3 size: 16 residues. The V and J ends lost 5 bases and 2 bases respectively, with 18 bases between them. DNA of the CDR3: TGTGCCAGTAGTCGGCAGATTCCGGGGACAAACTATGGCTACACCTTC. Its translation is CASSRQIPGTNYGYTF.

The V call is TRBV10-1, the J call TRBJ2-1; 10 bases are shared with TRBD1. The length of the CDR3 is 17 residues. From germline, CDR1 is WNHNN and CDR2 SYGVQD (reference sequence). Trimming took 0 bases from V and 4 from J; bases not matched to a gene: 6. The chain's CDR3 is CASSESPRTGGYNEQFF. As DNA, the CDR3 is TGCGCCAGCAGTGAGTCCCCCCGGACAGGGGGATACAATGAGCAGTTCTTC.

The chain's CDR3 is CASSPLRDRHSSGNTIYF. CDR3 sequence (DNA): TGTGCCAGCAGCCCTCTGAGGGACAGGCACAGCTCTGGAAACACCATATATTTT. The V and J genes are TRBV7-9 and TRBJ1-3, with TRBD1 identical over 8 bases. Per germline, CDR1 SEHNR and CDR2 FQNEAQ (reference sequence). Unmatched junction bases numbered 12, after V lost 5 bases and J lost 0 bases. The length of the CDR3 is 18 residues.

The chain employs TRBV5-8 and TRBJ1-6; TRBD1 agrees at 7 bases. The CDR3 spans 18 residues. Losses at the gene ends were 0 bases for V and 8 bases for J; bases not matched to a gene: 14. Germline V CDR1 and CDR2: SGHTS, YDEGEE. The CDR3 sequence: CASSLAPGGNFADSPLHF. CDR3 bases: TGTGCCAGCAGCTTGGCCCCAGGGGGAAATTTCGCAGATTCACCCCTCCACTTT.

The chain carries TRBV9 and TRBJ2-1; D perhaps matches TRBD2 (6 bases). This CDR3 comprises 17 residues. Trimming removed 3 bases from V and 3 bases from J, with 19 bases in between. Germline V CDR1 and CDR2: SGDLS, YYNGEE. In DNA form, the CDR3 reads TGTGCCAGCAGCGAGGCCGGGAGCCCTCATCGCTACAATGAGCAGTTCTTC. Protein: CASSEAGSPHRYNEQFF. The full variable domain, in which reference TRBV9 and TRBJ2-1 provide the parts outside the CDR3, is DSGVTQTPKHLITATGQRVTLRCSPRSGDLSVYWYQQSLDQGLQFLIQYYNGEERAKGNILERFSAQQFPDLHSELNLSSLELGDSALYFCASSEAGSPHRYNEQFFGPGTRLTVL.

The CDR3, as DNA: TGTGCCAGCACCCCGGGAGGGGATGAGCAGTTCTTC. It is translated as CASTPGGDEQFF. The gene calls are TRBV6-6 and TRBJ2-1; 8 bases line up with TRBD2. The CDR3 contains 12 residues. Germline V gene sequence: CDR1 MNHNY, CDR2 SVGAGI (reference sequence). V lost 7 bases and J lost 8; bases outside the gene matches: 4.